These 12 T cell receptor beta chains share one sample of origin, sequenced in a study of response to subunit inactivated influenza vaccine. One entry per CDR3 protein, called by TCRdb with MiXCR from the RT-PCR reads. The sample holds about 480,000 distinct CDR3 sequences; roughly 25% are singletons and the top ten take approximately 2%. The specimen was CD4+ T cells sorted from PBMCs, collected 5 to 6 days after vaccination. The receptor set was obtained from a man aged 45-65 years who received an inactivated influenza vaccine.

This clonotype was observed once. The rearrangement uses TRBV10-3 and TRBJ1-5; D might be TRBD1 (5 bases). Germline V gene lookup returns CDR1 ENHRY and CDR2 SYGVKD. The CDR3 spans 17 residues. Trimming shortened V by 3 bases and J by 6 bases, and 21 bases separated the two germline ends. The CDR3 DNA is TGTGCCATCAGTGACTCAGGGCCTCGTAGGATAAGTCAGCCCCAGCATTTT. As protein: CAISDSGPRRISQPQHF.

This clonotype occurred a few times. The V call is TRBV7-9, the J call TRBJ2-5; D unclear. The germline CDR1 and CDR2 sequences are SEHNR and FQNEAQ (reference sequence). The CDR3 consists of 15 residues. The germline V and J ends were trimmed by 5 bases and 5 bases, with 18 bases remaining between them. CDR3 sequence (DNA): TGTGCCAGCAGCCCATTAAGCCCAAAAAAGGAGACCCAGTACTTC. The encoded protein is CASSPLSPKKETQYF.

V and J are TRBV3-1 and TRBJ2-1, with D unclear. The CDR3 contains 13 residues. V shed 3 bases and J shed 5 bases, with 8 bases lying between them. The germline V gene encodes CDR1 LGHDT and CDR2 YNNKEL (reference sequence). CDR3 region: CASSHSRNNEQFF. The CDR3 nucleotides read TGTGCCAGCAGCCACAGCCGCAACAATGAGCAGTTCTTC.

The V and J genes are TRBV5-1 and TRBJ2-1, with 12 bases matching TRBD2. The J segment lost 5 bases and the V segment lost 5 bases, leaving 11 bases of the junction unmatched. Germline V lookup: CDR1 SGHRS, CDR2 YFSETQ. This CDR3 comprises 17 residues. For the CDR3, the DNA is TGCGCCAGCAGTCAGACTCTCACTAGCGGGAGGAACAATGAGCAGTTCTTC. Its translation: CASSQTLTSGRNNEQFF.

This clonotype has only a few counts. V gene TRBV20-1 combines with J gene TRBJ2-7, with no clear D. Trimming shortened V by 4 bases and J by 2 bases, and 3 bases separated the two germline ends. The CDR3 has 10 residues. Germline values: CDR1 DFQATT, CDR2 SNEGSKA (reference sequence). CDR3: CSAIAYEQYF. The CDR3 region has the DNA TGCAGTGCTATAGCCTACGAGCAGTACTTC.

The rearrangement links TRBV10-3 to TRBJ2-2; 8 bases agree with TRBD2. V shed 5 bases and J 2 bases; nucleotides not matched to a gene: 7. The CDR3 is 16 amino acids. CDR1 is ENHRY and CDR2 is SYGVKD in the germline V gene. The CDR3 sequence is CAISPVSGANTGELFF. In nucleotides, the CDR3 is TGTGCCATCAGTCCCGTTAGCGGGGCTAACACCGGGGAGCTGTTTTTT.

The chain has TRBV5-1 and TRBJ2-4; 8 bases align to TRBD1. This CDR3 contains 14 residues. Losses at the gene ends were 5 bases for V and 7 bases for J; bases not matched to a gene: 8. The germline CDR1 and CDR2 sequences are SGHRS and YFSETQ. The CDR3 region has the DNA TGCGCCAGCAGTCCCGGGACAGGTGCGAACATTCAGTACTTC. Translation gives CASSPGTGANIQYF.

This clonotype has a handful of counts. CDR3 coding DNA: TGTGCCAGCAGCCCCCGGGGGTTAGAGACCCAGTACTTC. It translates to CASSPRGLETQYF. The chain links TRBV7-2 to TRBJ2-5; D is possibly TRBD2 (6 bases). CDR1 and CDR2 (germline): SGHTA, FQGNSA. Trimming shortened V by 5 bases and J by 4 bases, and 11 bases separated the two germline ends. The CDR3 length is 13 residues.

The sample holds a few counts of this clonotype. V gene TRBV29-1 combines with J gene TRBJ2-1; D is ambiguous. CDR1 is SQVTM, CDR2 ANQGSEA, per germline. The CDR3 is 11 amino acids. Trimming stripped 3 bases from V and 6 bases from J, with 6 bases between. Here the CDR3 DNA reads TGCAGCGTTGATCCGGCCAATGAGCAGTTCTTC. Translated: CSVDPANEQFF.

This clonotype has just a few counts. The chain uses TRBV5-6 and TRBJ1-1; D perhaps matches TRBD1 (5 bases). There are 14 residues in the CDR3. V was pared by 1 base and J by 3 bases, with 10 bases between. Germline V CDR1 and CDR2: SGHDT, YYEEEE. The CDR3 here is CASSLYGAHTEAFF. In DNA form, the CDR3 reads TGTGCCAGCAGCTTGTACGGGGCGCACACTGAAGCTTTCTTT.

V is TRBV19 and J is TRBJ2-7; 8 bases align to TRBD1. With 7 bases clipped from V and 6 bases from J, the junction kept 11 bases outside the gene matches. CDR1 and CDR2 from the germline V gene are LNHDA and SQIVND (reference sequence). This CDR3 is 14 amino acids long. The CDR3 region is CASKAESTGGEQYF. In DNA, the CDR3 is TGTGCCAGTAAGGCGGAATCAACAGGGGGCGAGCAGTACTTC.

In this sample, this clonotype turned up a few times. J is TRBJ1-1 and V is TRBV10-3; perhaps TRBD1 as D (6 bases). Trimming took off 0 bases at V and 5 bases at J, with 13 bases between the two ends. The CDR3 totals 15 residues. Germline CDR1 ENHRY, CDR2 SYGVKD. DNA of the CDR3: TGTGCCATCAGTGAGTCGAGGGGGGGAGGGACTGAAGCTTTCTTT. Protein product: CAISESRGGGTEAFF.